The next 30 T cell receptor beta chains were all read from a single sample in a study of PD-1 blockade in classical Hodgkin lymphoma. All patients relapsed after autologous stem cell transplantation, and brentuximab vedotin exposure varied. Some clones are missing from TCRdb's copy, which holds only in-frame ones; the method was immunoSEQ multiplex PCR. The table lists 50,000 to 75,000 clones, 80% to 90% of them singletons, with over 14% in the top ten. Sequenced material: peripheral blood mononuclear cells (PBMCs), taken at baseline. The source of these receptors is a human donor with classical Hodgkin lymphoma.

The rearrangement joins TRBV6-1 to TRBJ2-7; no clear D gene. The V gene's germline CDR1 is MNHNS and CDR2 SASEGT. This CDR3 has 11 residues. Trimming pared 5 bases from V and 7 bases from J, leaving 9 bases between. The CDR3 here is CASSNQEEQYF. The CDR3 bases are TGTGCCAGCAGTAACCAAGAGGAGCAGTACTTC.

The rearrangement links TRBV25-1 to TRBJ1-3; no firm D call. Deletions cut 6 bases from V and 6 bases from J, with 18 bases between. Per the germline V gene, CDR1 is MGHDK and CDR2 is SYGVNS. This CDR3 is built from 15 residues. The DNA for the CDR3 is TGTGCCAGCAGCTTTAAAGGACCCCAATCAAACACCATATATTTT. Encoded protein: CASSFKGPQSNTIYF.

V usage is TRBV6-1 and J usage is TRBJ2-5; no reliable D call. Germline CDR1 is MNHNS and CDR2 is SASEGT. Trimming took 2 bases from V and 7 from J, leaving 8 bases between them. This CDR3 is 12 amino acids long. The CDR3 region is CASSENLATQYF. The CDR3 DNA is TGTGCCAGCAGTGAAAATCTCGCGACCCAGTACTTC.

This clone was found a few times. A junction end diverges from the germline sequence, so it may reflect a read error. J is TRBJ2-7 and V is TRBV7-7; tentatively, D is TRBD2 (6 bases). CDR1 is SSHAT, CDR2 FNYEAQ, per germline (reference sequence). This CDR3 is built from 15 residues. The CDR3 loop reads CASSLGDSGAYEQYF. The DNA for the CDR3 is TGTGCTAGCAGCTTGGGGGACTCGGGAGCCTACGAGCAGTACTTC.

In its sample, this clone was seen once. The chain links TRBV6-5 to TRBJ2-7, with D perhaps TRBD1 (6 bases). V lost 6 bases to trimming and J lost 4 bases, with 10 bases between them. This CDR3 spans 12 amino acids. The germline CDR1 and CDR2 sequences are MNHEY and SVGAGI. Here the CDR3 reads CASRGALYEQYF. Here the CDR3 DNA reads TGTGCCAGCAGGGGGGCCTTATACGAGCAGTACTTC.

This clone was observed a few times. The V call is TRBV10-3, the J call TRBJ1-1, with no clear D. V was trimmed by 9 bases and J by 11 bases, leaving 19 bases between them. The CDR3 totals 12 residues. CDR1 is ENHRY, CDR2 SYGVKD, per germline. The CDR3 bases are TGTGCCATTAAGGGTGTCAGAGGCGCGGCTTTCTTT. This codes for CAIKGVRGAAFF.

This chain uses TRBV5-1 with TRBJ2-2; D might be TRBD2 (6 bases). V was cut by 0 bases and J by 4 bases, with 16 bases left in between. This CDR3 is 17 amino acids long. Germline CDR1 is SGHRS and CDR2 is YFSETQ. In nucleotides, the CDR3 is TGCGCCAGCAGCTTGGAGACTAGTTTGATCCCCACCGGGGAGCTGTTTTTT. As protein: CASSLETSLIPTGELFF.

This clone was recorded once. The rearrangement uses TRBV7-9 and TRBJ2-7; the D gene could be TRBD1 or TRBD2 (5 bases each). The CDR3 extends over 14 amino acids. The V gene lost 5 bases and the J gene lost 1 base, with 12 bases spanning the gap. The germline gives CDR1 SEHNR, CDR2 FQNEAQ (reference sequence). This CDR3 is CASSPRDQSYEQYF. In DNA, the CDR3 is TGTGCCAGCAGCCCCAGGGACCAGTCCTACGAGCAGTACTTC.

The chain recombines TRBV19 with TRBJ1-2; D perhaps matches TRBD1 (6 bases). Germline V gives CDR1 LNHDA, CDR2 SQIVND (reference sequence). V was pared by 6 bases and J by 2 bases, with 10 bases between. This CDR3 contains 13 residues. For the CDR3, the DNA is TGTGCCAGTAGGTTTGACAGGAACTATGGCTACACCTTC. This translates into CASRFDRNYGYTF.

The V gene is TRBV2, the J gene TRBJ1-1, with D possibly matching TRBD1 (6 bases). Germline V gene sequence: CDR1 SNHLY, CDR2 FYNNEI. The V gene lost 3 bases and the J gene lost 1 base, with 9 bases spanning the gap. The CDR3 is made up of 14 amino acids. The CDR3 loop is CASSDWGRNTEAFF. In nucleotides, the CDR3 is TGTGCCAGCAGTGATTGGGGGCGGAACACTGAAGCTTTCTTT.

The rearrangement links TRBV5-1 to TRBJ1-2; D not certain. In germline, CDR1 is SGHRS, CDR2 YFSETQ. The V gene lost 0 bases and the J gene lost 6 bases, with 12 bases spanning the gap. This CDR3 region has 14 residues. The CDR3 protein is CASSLAGVVHGYTF. Written as DNA, the CDR3 is TGCGCCAGCAGCTTGGCGGGAGTGGTTCATGGCTACACCTTC.

The V and J genes are TRBV6-5 and TRBJ2-1; the D is unclear. The ends were cut back, 3 bases at V and 8 bases at J, with 8 bases in the middle. CDR3 length: 12 amino acids. The germline gives CDR1 MNHEY, CDR2 SVGAGI. Here the CDR3 reads CASSYGWDEQFF. The CDR3, as DNA: TGTGCCAGCAGTTATGGGTGGGATGAGCAGTTCTTC.

V is TRBV29-1 and J is TRBJ1-2, with unresolved D. Germline V gives CDR1 SQVTM, CDR2 ANQGSEA. The CDR3 extends over 10 amino acids. This CDR3 reads CSSQSYGYTF. The CDR3 DNA is TGCAGTTCACAGAGTTATGGCTACACCTTC.

CDR3 nucleotide sequence: TGTGCCAGCAGCTCGGGACTACAAGAGACCCAGTACTTC. Its translation: CASSSGLQETQYF. The rearrangement joins TRBV7-8 to TRBJ2-5; TRBD2 agrees at 7 bases. The V segment lost 4 bases and the J segment 2 bases; nucleotides outside the gene matches: 1. Germline values: CDR1 SGHVS, CDR2 FQNEAQ. CDR3 size: 13 residues. The whole variable domain, remainder taken from reference TRBV7-8 and TRBJ2-5, is GAGVSQSPRYKVAKRGQDVALRCDPISGHVSLFWYQQALGQGPEFLTYFQNEAQLDKSGLPSDRFFAERPEGSVSTLKIQRTQQEDSAVYLCASSSGLQETQYFGPGTRLLVL.

This chain links TRBV28 with TRBJ2-5, with D maybe TRBD1 (5 bases). Germline loops: CDR1 MDHEN, CDR2 SYDVKM. V gave up 2 bases and J gave up 1 base, with 14 bases separating them. This CDR3 spans 16 amino acids. The CDR3 sequence is CASSLGVGELQETQYF. The CDR3 DNA reads as TGTGCCAGCAGTTTAGGGGTAGGGGAACTCCAAGAGACCCAGTACTTC.

The rearrangement links TRBV30 to TRBJ1-2; 11 positions agree with TRBD1. Per germline, CDR1 GTSNPN and CDR2 SVGIG (reference sequence). V was pared by 5 bases and J by 3 bases, with 2 bases of the junction left unmatched. This CDR3 is 13 amino acids long. CDR3 DNA: TGTGCCTGGGGACAGGGGGCGGACTATGGCTACACCTTC. It specifies CAWGQGADYGYTF.

The rearrangement links TRBV2 to TRBJ2-2, with D uncertain. The V end was cut by 10 bases, the J end by 3 bases, with 18 bases between. CDR3 size: 15 residues. CDR1 SNHLY and CDR2 FYNNEI come from the germline V gene. The DNA of the CDR3 is TGTGCCACCCCCATCAAGGATTGGGACACCGGGGAGCTGTTTTTT. As protein: CATPIKDWDTGELFF.

This chain joins TRBV9 and TRBJ2-7; possibly TRBD1 for D (6 bases). The germline CDR1 and CDR2 sequences are SGDLS and YYNGEE. The CDR3 length is 14 residues. Between the trimmed V and J ends, which lost 0 bases and 2 bases, there was a span of 9 bases. Here the CDR3 reads CASSVGTEAYEQYF. CDR3 bases: TGTGCCAGCAGCGTAGGGACAGAAGCCTACGAGCAGTACTTC.

The chain has TRBV6-1 and TRBJ1-3; TRBD1 matches 7 bases. From germline, CDR1 is MNHNS and CDR2 SASEGT. This CDR3 contains 14 residues. Trimming took 8 bases from V and 3 from J; bases not matched to a gene: 7. The CDR3 region has the DNA TGTGCCAGCCAGCTTGGGACAGATGGAAACACCATATATTTT. This sequence encodes CASQLGTDGNTIYF.

V and J are TRBV29-1 and TRBJ1-2, with a weak D call TRBD1 (5 bases). CDR3 length equals 12 residues. V was shortened by 3 bases and J by 5 bases, with 10 bases between the two germline ends. Germline CDR1 is SQVTM and CDR2 is ANQGSEA. The CDR3: CSVEGDEYGYTF. As DNA, the CDR3 is TGCAGCGTTGAGGGGGATGAATATGGCTACACCTTC.

The V and J genes are TRBV29-1 and TRBJ2-5; D unresolved. In germline, CDR1 is SQVTM, CDR2 ANQGSEA. The ends were cut back, 7 bases at V and 2 bases at J, with 20 bases in the middle. This CDR3 contains 15 residues. The CDR3 protein is CSGILSRLLQETQYF. Here the CDR3 DNA reads TGCAGCGGGATCTTGAGTCGATTACTTCAAGAGACCCAGTACTTC.

The rearrangement uses TRBV6-5 and TRBJ1-3; TRBD1 is a possible D gene (5 bases). Germline V gene sequence: CDR1 MNHEY, CDR2 SVGAGI. V lost 0 bases to trimming and J lost 0 bases, with 9 bases between them. This CDR3 spans 16 amino acids. CDR3 loop: CASSYSSDSSGNTIYF. The CDR3 coding sequence is TGTGCCAGCAGTTACTCGAGTGACAGCTCTGGAAACACCATATATTTT.

The chain employs TRBV6-4 and TRBJ2-2, with D perhaps matching TRBD1 (6 bases). Germline CDR1 and CDR2: MRHNA and SNTAGT. V dropped 6 bases and J dropped 2 bases, with 10 bases sitting between them. This CDR3 has 14 amino acids. Here the CDR3 DNA reads TGTGCCAGCAGAAAGGGACAAAACACCGGGGAGCTGTTTTTT. The encoded protein is CASRKGQNTGELFF.

The genes are TRBV6-5 and TRBJ2-7; the D gene is possibly TRBD1 (6 bases). Trimming removed 6 bases from V and 3 bases from J, with 12 bases in between. The germline gives CDR1 MNHEY, CDR2 SVGAGI. There are 13 residues in the CDR3. DNA of the CDR3: TGTGCCAGCAGGAGACAGGAAAACTACGAGCAGTACTTC. Translating it yields CASRRQENYEQYF.

The rearrangement uses TRBV6-5 and TRBJ2-7, with unresolved D. Germline-derived CDR1 and CDR2 are MNHEY and SVGAGI. V was trimmed by 0 bases and J by 2 bases, leaving 5 bases between them. There are 13 residues in the CDR3. CDR3 in DNA: TGTGCCAGCAGTTACTCGCAGGCCTACGAGCAGTACTTC. It specifies CASSYSQAYEQYF.

The chain is built from TRBV6-6 and TRBJ2-5; 7 nucleotides match TRBD1. This CDR3 contains 14 residues. The junction had 6 bases not matched to a gene; V was cut back by 6 bases and J by 2 bases. From germline, CDR1 is MNHNY and CDR2 SVGAGI (reference sequence). The CDR3 region has the DNA TGTGCCAGCAGAGACCGACAGGGACAAGAGACCCAGTACTTC. The encoded protein is CASRDRQGQETQYF.

This chain uses TRBV19 with TRBJ2-3; 11 bases map to TRBD2. The CDR3 is 14 amino acids. Germline V gives CDR1 LNHDA, CDR2 SQIVND (reference sequence). V shed 5 bases and J 9 bases; nucleotides not matched to a gene: 7. CDR3 nucleotides: TGTGCCAGTAGTCTTAGCGGGGGGGCCCAAACGCAGTATTTT. It translates to CASSLSGGAQTQYF.

This chain joins TRBV18 and TRBJ1-5, with D perhaps matching TRBD1 (6 bases). V lost 6 bases and J lost 6, with 18 bases in between. Germline CDR1 KGHSH, CDR2 LQKENI. This CDR3 is 15 amino acids long. CDR3 amino acids: CASSRRDTARQPQHF. CDR3 nucleotide sequence: TGTGCCAGCTCGCGGCGGGACACTGCACGTCAGCCCCAGCATTTT.

The rearrangement uses TRBV6-4 and TRBJ1-6, with D possibly being TRBD1 (6 bases). Deletions cut 0 bases from V and 12 bases from J, with 12 bases between. CDR1 MRHNA and CDR2 SNTAGT come from the germline V gene. This CDR3 region has 14 residues. Here the CDR3 reads CASSDSGRGEPLHF. The CDR3 nucleotides read TGTGCCAGCAGTGACTCAGGCAGGGGTGAACCCCTCCACTTT.

The V call is TRBV6-6, the J call TRBJ2-7; D is perhaps TRBD1 or TRBD2 (5 bases each). Germline V gene lookup returns CDR1 MNHNY and CDR2 SVGAGI (reference sequence). Trimming took 5 bases from V and 1 from J, leaving 18 bases between them. There are 16 residues in the CDR3. The CDR3 sequence: CASSPPRAGLSYEQYF. For the CDR3, the DNA is TGTGCCAGCAGTCCTCCGAGGGCAGGGCTTTCCTACGAGCAGTACTTC.